These 3 T cell receptor beta chains were sequenced from one sample in a study of T cell responses to AZD1222 COVID-19 vaccine. The protocol was immunoSEQ multiplex PCR, while the TCRdb copy is restricted to in-frame clones and leaves out a portion. The sample yields about 130,000 clones, around 92% seen once. The sequencing used peripheral blood, collected 28 days after the second AZD1222 dose. The receptors here all came from an adult who received the AZD1222 COVID-19 vaccine.

The CDR3 is CASSGGGNQPQHF. The DNA for the CDR3 is TGTGCCAGCAGCGGGGGAGGCAATCAGCCCCAGCATTTT. The chain is built from TRBV7-2 and TRBJ1-5, with D tentatively TRBD1 (5 bases). The CDR3 covers 13 residues. Between the trimmed V and J ends, which lost 5 bases and 2 bases, there was a span of 7 bases. CDR1 is SGHTA and CDR2 is FQGNSA in the germline V gene.

In nucleotides, the CDR3 is TGTGCCAGTGCTCGGGACCGAGCGAGGCCCCAGCATTTT. As protein: CASARDRARPQHF. V is TRBV27 and J is TRBJ1-5, with D tentatively TRBD1 (5 bases). The germline gives CDR1 MNHEY, CDR2 SMNVEV (reference sequence). Trimming cost V 9 bases and J 9 bases, with 18 bases left between them. The CDR3 is 13 amino acids.

V is TRBV19 and J is TRBJ1-2; D ambiguous. The V gene's germline CDR1 is LNHDA and CDR2 SQIVND (reference sequence). Trimming stripped 1 base from V and 10 bases from J, with 13 bases between. The CDR3 is 13 amino acids. CDR3: CASSIGDGTNYTF. CDR3 in DNA: TGTGCCAGTAGTATAGGCGACGGAACTAACTACACCTTC. The whole variable domain, filled in from reference TRBV19 and TRBJ1-2, reads DGGITQSPKYLFRKEGQNVTLSCEQNLNHDAMYWYRQDPGQGLRLIYYSQIVNDFQKGDIAEGYSVSREKKESFPLTVTSAQKNPTAFYLCASSIGDGTNYTFGSGTRLTVV.